Ten or more counts support the clone carrying this TCR beta chain. The germline CDR1 and CDR2 sequences are SGHTA and FQGNSA. Trimming pared 2 bases from V and 1 base from J, leaving 9 bases between. CDR3 length: 15 amino acids. The data derive from a study of HIV-infected children after antiretroviral therapy interruption. Study-wide context: Interruption group median age about 9.5 years; continuous group 7 to 8 years.

A 3' RACE protocol on RNA, with unique molecular identifiers, produced the TCR library. TCRdb re-called the 3' RACE reads with MiXCR, one entry per CDR3 protein. Among approximately 96,000 distinct CDR3 sequences listed, around 6.9% were seen once. Treatment specified: PENTA 11 planned treatment interruption arm or continuous ART arm. The sequences come from CD45RA+ CD4+ T cells from PBMCs, pooled from several time points, collected from a donor given antiretroviral therapy, either interrupted or continuous. Subset meaning: naive CD4+ CD45RA+ CD45RO- T cells. This receptor was taken from a pool of human donors with HIV. The rearrangement links TRBV7-2 to TRBJ2-1; a possible D gene is TRBD1 (5 bases). In DNA, the CDR3 is TGTGCCAGCAGCTTACGACAGTCATCCTACAATGAGCAGTTCTTC. Its protein product is CASSLRQSSYNEQFF.